The 32 T cell receptor beta chains below come from one sample, sequenced in a study of shared clonotypes between healthy human individuals. Only in-frame clones appear in the TCRdb table, and some are missing; sequencing was by immunoSEQ multiplex PCR. The sample yields a few million clones, over 85% seen once. Sequenced material: naive CD4+ T cells sorted from blood. Regarding subset: CD45RA+ positively selected. All receptors derive from a man between 18 and 35 years old in good health.

This chain links TRBV10-1 with TRBJ1-3; D unresolved. The CDR3 has 8 amino acids. CDR1 is WNHNN, CDR2 SYGVQD, per germline (reference sequence). The DNA of the CDR3 is TGCGCGTCGAACACCATATATTTT. Protein sequence: CASNTIYF.

The chain recombines TRBV6-1 with TRBJ1-6; no clear D. The CDR3 is made up of 15 amino acids. Germline-derived CDR1 and CDR2 are MNHNS and SASEGT. V lost 5 bases and J lost 5, with 13 bases in between. The CDR3 sequence: CASSSTRADNSPLHF. In nucleotides, the CDR3 is TGTGCCAGCAGTTCGACCCGGGCCGATAATTCACCCCTCCACTTT.

The rearrangement uses TRBV10-3 and TRBJ2-1; 8 bases align to TRBD2. Germline V CDR1 and CDR2: ENHRY, SYGVKD. CDR3 length: 16 amino acids. V lost 2 bases to trimming and J lost 5 bases; unmatched junction nucleotides: 8. This CDR3 reads CAISEDWAGGDNEQFF. The CDR3 DNA is TGTGCCATCAGTGAGGATTGGGCGGGAGGCGACAATGAGCAGTTCTTC.

About this clone itself: Different DNA sequences within this sample yield the same CDR3. J is TRBJ2-5 and V is TRBV6-6; D is perhaps TRBD1 or TRBD2 (5 bases each). Germline loops: CDR1 MNHNY, CDR2 SVGAGI (reference sequence). V dropped 0 bases and J dropped 2 bases, with 7 bases sitting between them. This CDR3 is 14 amino acids long. Here the CDR3 DNA reads TGTGCCAGCAGTTACTCGAGGGGACAAGAGACCCAGTACTTC. This encodes CASSYSRGQETQYF.

The chain combines TRBV19 with TRBJ2-3, with TRBD1 identical over 7 bases. Trimming at V came to 5 bases and at J to 2 bases, leaving 7 bases not matched to a gene. Per the germline V gene, CDR1 is LNHDA and CDR2 is SQIVND (reference sequence). The CDR3 consists of 15 residues. CDR3 amino acids: CASSSGTALTDTQYF. The CDR3 DNA reads TGTGCCAGTAGTTCCGGGACAGCCCTCACAGATACGCAGTATTTT. Using reference TRBV19 and TRBJ2-3 for the parts outside the CDR3, the full variable domain is DGGITQSPKYLFRKEGQNVTLSCEQNLNHDAMYWYRQDPGQGLRLIYYSQIVNDFQKGDIAEGYSVSREKKESFPLTVTSAQKNPTAFYLCASSSGTALTDTQYFGPGTRLTVL.

The chain uses TRBV5-4 and TRBJ2-3, with D hard to call. The CDR3 runs 14 residues. Germline V lookup: CDR1 SGHNT, CDR2 YYREEE (reference sequence). V shed 3 bases and J shed 4 bases, with 12 bases lying between them. DNA for the CDR3: TGTGCCAGCAGCTCCGCGGCCGCCCCAGATACGCAGTATTTT. As protein: CASSSAAAPDTQYF.

V and J are TRBV30 and TRBJ2-5; the match to TRBD2 covers 8 bases. There are 13 residues in the CDR3. The germline CDR1 and CDR2 sequences are GTSNPN and SVGIG (reference sequence). Trimming took 2 bases from V and 5 from J; bases not matched to a gene: 4. Here the CDR3 reads CAWSLVAGETQYF. CDR3 nucleotide sequence: TGTGCCTGGAGTCTCGTAGCGGGGGAGACCCAGTACTTC.

The V call is TRBV13, the J call TRBJ1-1; D is perhaps TRBD1 (6 bases). Germline-derived CDR1 and CDR2 are PRHDT and FYEKMQ (reference sequence). Trimming took 5 bases from V and 0 from J, leaving 16 bases between them. The CDR3 totals 16 residues. Here the CDR3 reads CASSPGTLLMNTEAFF. CDR3 DNA sequence: TGTGCCAGCAGCCCGGGGACACTACTCATGAACACTGAAGCTTTCTTT.

J is TRBJ1-2 and V is TRBV6-5; tentative D call: TRBD1 (5 bases). V shed 4 bases and J shed 2 bases, with 11 bases lying between them. The CDR3 runs 14 residues. Germline V lookup: CDR1 MNHEY, CDR2 SVGAGI. The CDR3 region is CASSSRRDNYGYTF. The CDR3 nucleotides are TGTGCCAGCAGTTCCCGACGGGACAACTATGGCTACACCTTC.

This chain uses TRBV15 with TRBJ2-1; 8 nucleotides match TRBD2. Germline CDR1 is LNHNV and CDR2 is YYDKDF (reference sequence). The CDR3 runs 15 residues. J lost 7 bases, V lost 0 bases, and 5 bases had no gene match. CDR3 sequence (DNA): TGTGCCACCAGCAGAGACCCCGGACTAGCTAATGAGCAGTTCTTC. Amino acid sequence: CATSRDPGLANEQFF.

The V gene is TRBV6-1, the J gene TRBJ1-5; a possible D gene is TRBD1 (6 bases). The germline gives CDR1 MNHNS, CDR2 SASEGT. Trimming shortened V by 4 bases and J by 7 bases, and 20 bases separated the two germline ends. This CDR3 spans 16 amino acids. Here the CDR3 DNA reads TGTGCCAGCAGTGGTTTGACTGGGGGGCAGGGGCAGCCCCAGCATTTT. Translating gives CASSGLTGGQGQPQHF.

This chain joins TRBV4-1 and TRBJ2-2; 8 nucleotides agree with TRBD2. V dropped 0 bases and J dropped 4; count of bases not matched to a gene: 4. The CDR3 loop spans 16 amino acids. Germline V gives CDR1 MGHRA, CDR2 YSYEKL. CDR3 sequence reads: CASSQDPGGATGELFF. CDR3 coding DNA: TGCGCCAGCAGCCAAGACCCCGGGGGGGCCACCGGGGAGCTGTTTTTT.

On this clone: In the same sample, other DNA sequences code for this CDR3. The chain carries TRBV11-2 and TRBJ1-1; D gene ambiguous. Trimming took off 0 bases at V and 0 bases at J, with 5 bases between the two ends. The CDR3 has 14 amino acids. Germline V gives CDR1 SGHAT, CDR2 FQNNGV. Written as DNA, the CDR3 is TGTGCCAGCAGCTTAGACGGGTTGAACACTGAAGCTTTCTTT. As protein: CASSLDGLNTEAFF.

CDR3 amino acids: CASSTASGLNSPLHF. CDR3 nucleotides: TGTGCCAGCAGCACCGCTAGCGGGCTTAATTCACCCCTCCACTTT. The V call is TRBV5-5, the J call TRBJ1-6; no definite D call. CDR3 length: 15 residues. Trimming pared 4 bases from V and 6 bases from J, leaving 14 bases between. CDR1 SGHKS and CDR2 YYEKEE come from the germline V gene (reference sequence).

The V and J genes are TRBV21-1 and TRBJ1-3; no DNA check was done on the table's D call, TRBD1. TRBV21-1 is described as a pseudogene. This CDR3 contains 18 residues. The CDR3 loop reads CASSNEGQGASGGNTIYF. DNA of the CDR3: TGTGCCAGCAGCAACGAGGGACAGGGGGCGTCGGGAGGAAACACCATATATTTT.

This chain connects TRBV5-4 to TRBJ2-1; 13 bases agree with TRBD2. Germline CDR1 is SGHNT and CDR2 is YYREEE (reference sequence). Trimming removed 0 bases from V and 4 bases from J; junction bases left unmatched: 7. The CDR3 sequence is 18 residues long. The CDR3 here is CASSLGRTSGRGYNEQFF. In DNA, the CDR3 is TGTGCCAGCAGCTTGGGAAGGACTAGCGGGAGAGGGTACAATGAGCAGTTCTTC.

This clone has just a few counts. The chain links TRBV30 to TRBJ1-1; 7 bases map to TRBD1. Germline values: CDR1 GTSNPN, CDR2 SVGIG (reference sequence). Germline trimming cut 2 bases from V and 5 bases from J; bases unmatched to any gene: 8. The CDR3 has 14 residues. The CDR3 region has the DNA TGTGCCTGGAGTTCCCCAGGGGGTTGGACTGAAGCTTTCTTT. Amino acid sequence: CAWSSPGGWTEAFF.

The V call is TRBV5-6, the J call TRBJ2-5, with a tentative D call TRBD1 (5 bases). The V and J ends lost 4 bases and 4 bases respectively, with 20 bases between them. This CDR3 is 16 amino acids long. The V gene's germline CDR1 is SGHDT and CDR2 YYEEEE. CDR3 protein: CASSPRLSGHRETQYF. CDR3 sequence (DNA): TGTGCCAGCAGCCCGCGGTTATCCGGACACAGAGAGACCCAGTACTTC.

The chain carries TRBV6-1 and TRBJ2-2; a weak D match, TRBD1 (5 bases). V was pared by 6 bases and J by 6 bases, with 11 bases between. CDR1 is MNHNS and CDR2 is SASEGT in the germline V gene. This CDR3 has 13 residues. CDR3 nucleotides: TGTGCCAGCAGCCAGGGCCCGGCCGGGGAGCTGTTTTTT. Translated: CASSQGPAGELFF.

This clone was seen a handful of times. The genes are TRBV10-3 and TRBJ1-5; D gene unclear. This CDR3 has 17 residues. V dropped 0 bases and J dropped 4 bases, with 16 bases sitting between them. Germline V gene lookup returns CDR1 ENHRY and CDR2 SYGVKD. The CDR3 DNA is TGTGCCATCAGTGAGTCTAGGCGGGCCGCGGGGAATCAGCCCCAGCATTTT. Protein product: CAISESRRAAGNQPQHF.

The J gene is TRBJ2-1, the V gene TRBV9, with no clear D. The CDR3 has 15 amino acids. Per the germline V gene, CDR1 is SGDLS and CDR2 is YYNGEE. Trimming removed 0 bases from V and 9 bases from J, with 16 bases in between. CDR3 protein: CASSVDVTSRREQFF. The DNA for the CDR3 is TGTGCCAGCAGCGTAGACGTGACCTCCCGACGTGAGCAGTTCTTC.

V usage is TRBV7-2 and J usage is TRBJ1-6, with D tentatively TRBD1 (5 bases). Germline V lookup: CDR1 SGHTA, CDR2 FQGNSA. This CDR3 is 15 amino acids long. V was shortened by 1 base and J by 6 bases, with 10 bases between the two germline ends. In nucleotides, the CDR3 is TGTGCCAGCAGCTTAGAGACAGCCGGTAATTCACCCCTCCACTTT. It codes for CASSLETAGNSPLHF.

Remarks on this clone: Other nucleotide sequences in the sample specify the same CDR3. The chain combines TRBV18 with TRBJ2-1; D unresolved. Trimming removed 0 bases at V and 1 base at J, with 7 bases between. The germline V gene has CDR1 KGHSH and CDR2 LQKENI. The CDR3 spans 15 residues. In nucleotides, the CDR3 is TGTGCCAGCTCACCACCGCAGGCATCCTACAATGAGCAGTTCTTC. It codes for CASSPPQASYNEQFF.

This chain joins TRBV11-2 and TRBJ2-1; the D gene is possibly TRBD2 (6 bases). The CDR3 totals 16 residues. V gave up 5 bases and J gave up 9 bases, with 23 bases separating them. Germline CDR1 is SGHAT and CDR2 is FQNNGV. Here the CDR3 DNA reads TGTGCCAGCAGCCTACTACTAGCTAAGTCAATCGGTGAGCAGTTCTTC. It codes for CASSLLLAKSIGEQFF.

V and J are TRBV6-1 and TRBJ2-7; the D is unclear. The CDR3 length is 14 residues. In germline, CDR1 is MNHNS, CDR2 SASEGT. V was clipped by 6 bases and J by 2 bases, with 14 bases between them. The CDR3 here is CASRDGPSTYEQYF. The DNA for the CDR3 is TGTGCCAGCAGGGACGGACCGTCGACCTACGAGCAGTACTTC.

The genes are TRBV30 and TRBJ2-1, with 9 bases fitting TRBD2. Germline V gene lookup returns CDR1 GTSNPN and CDR2 SVGIG (reference sequence). J was trimmed by 7 bases and V by 0 bases; bases with no gene match: 13. The CDR3 loop spans 17 amino acids. The CDR3 bases are TGTGCCTGGAGTGTACTAGGGTGGCGGGGGGGCTTGAATGAGCAGTTCTTC. Translation: CAWSVLGWRGGLNEQFF.

Regarding this clone: Other DNA sequences in the sample encode the same CDR3. The gene calls are TRBV6-5 and TRBJ1-4; TRBD1 aligns across 10 bases. The CDR3 spans 14 residues. V was clipped by 6 bases and J by 7 bases; unmatched bases: 5. CDR1 and CDR2 (germline): MNHEY, SVGAGI. CDR3 region: CASSTGQGSEKLFF. DNA of the CDR3: TGTGCCAGCAGCACGGGACAGGGGTCTGAAAAACTGTTTTTT.

Notes on this clone: Other DNA sequences in this sample translate to the same CDR3. The V gene is TRBV7-3, the J gene TRBJ2-3; 11 nucleotides agree with TRBD2. V dropped 2 bases and J dropped 3; count of bases not matched to a gene: 4. Germline assignment: CDR1 SGHTA and CDR2 FQGTGA. The CDR3 contains 16 residues. CDR3 protein: CASSLGLAGGTDTQYF. In DNA form, the CDR3 reads TGTGCCAGCAGCTTAGGTCTAGCGGGGGGAACAGATACGCAGTATTTT.

V gene TRBV10-1 combines with J gene TRBJ2-7, with unresolved D. The CDR3 loop spans 12 amino acids. Between the trimmed V and J ends, which lost 3 bases and 4 bases, there was a span of 7 bases. Germline-derived CDR1 and CDR2 are WNHNN and SYGVQD (reference sequence). The CDR3 DNA sequence: TGCGCCAGCAGTGACACTCCGTACGAGCAGTACTTC. Protein sequence: CASSDTPYEQYF.

The V and J genes are TRBV6-1 and TRBJ2-5; no clear D. Looked up from germline, CDR1 is MNHNS and CDR2 is SASEGT. The CDR3 runs to 14 residues. V was trimmed by 3 bases and J by 1 base, leaving 9 bases between them. CDR3 region: CASSEWRFQETQYF. The CDR3 DNA reads TGTGCCAGCAGTGAGTGGCGGTTCCAAGAGACCCAGTACTTC.

J is TRBJ2-7 and V is TRBV5-1; perhaps TRBD1 as D (6 bases). V was trimmed by 0 bases and J by 1 base, leaving 17 bases between them. Germline assignment: CDR1 SGHRS and CDR2 YFSETQ. The CDR3 consists of 17 residues. The CDR3 sequence is CASSLGVVGTTSYEQYF. The DNA for the CDR3 is TGCGCCAGCAGCTTGGGGGTTGTAGGGACAACTTCCTACGAGCAGTACTTC. Complete variable domain (other parts from reference TRBV5-1 and TRBJ2-7): KAGVTQTPRYLIKTRGQQVTLSCSPISGHRSVSWYQQTPGQGLQFLFEYFSETQRNKGNFPGRFSGRQFSNSRSEMNVSTLELGDSALYLCASSLGVVGTTSYEQYFGPGTRLTVT.

V and J are TRBV9 and TRBJ2-2; D may be TRBD2 (5 bases). With 1 base removed from V and 1 base from J, the gap between germline ends came to 11 bases. The CDR3 is 16 amino acids. Germline V gene data show CDR1 as SGDLS and CDR2 as YYNGEE. CDR3 in amino acids: CASSVRGNLNTGELFF. The CDR3 DNA reads TGTGCCAGCAGCGTAAGAGGGAACCTGAACACCGGGGAGCTGTTTTTT.